This is a list of T cell receptor beta chains from one sample in a study of T cells in Graves' hyperthyroidism and ophthalmopathy. TCRdb itself ran the multiplex PCR reads through MiXCR, one entry per CDR3 protein. The sample holds more than 650,000 distinct CDR3 sequences, approximately 14% seen once. Sequenced: blood. These TCRs come from a woman in her late teens or twenties with Graves' hyperthyroidism. Both conserved end residues are part of each CDR3. The order of the fields is J gene, D gene, V gene, clone size, CDR3 length, CDR3 protein, CDR3 DNA. A D gene is named only where the DNA matches it firmly. Not every row has a clone size; where given, it reads once, few, many or a size class.

J: TRBJ2-1
D: TRBD2
V: TRBV2
size: many
length: 14
CDR3: CASSIWEGLYEQFF
DNA: TGTGCCAGCAGTATTTGGGAGGGCCTCTACGAGCAGTTCTTC

J: TRBJ2-2
D: TRBD2
V: TRBV7-8
size: few
length: 16
CDR3: CASSALAGGYTGELFF
DNA: TGTGCCAGCAGCGCCCTAGCGGGAGGTTACACCGGGGAGCTGTTTTTT

J: TRBJ1-2
D: TRBD1
V: TRBV27
size: many
length: 14
CDR3: CASRPDRADYGYTF
DNA: TGTGCCAGCAGGCCTGACAGGGCGGACTATGGCTACACCTTC

J: TRBJ2-7
D: .
V: TRBV11-2
size: many
length: 17
CDR3: CASSFGLGTGVGYEQYF
DNA: TGTGCCAGCAGCTTTGGACTCGGCACCGGCGTTGGTTACGAGCAGTACTTC

J: TRBJ2-3
D: TRBD2
V: TRBV20-1
size: many
length: 15
CDR3: CSASKRERGTDTQYF
DNA: TGCAGTGCTTCTAAGCGGGAGAGGGGCACAGATACGCAGTATTTT

J: TRBJ2-3
D: .
V: TRBV14
size: .
length: 13
CDR3: CASSQGLVDTQYF
DNA: TGTGCCAGCAGCCAAGGGCTAGTGGATACGCAGTATTTT

J: TRBJ2-7
D: .
V: TRBV10-1
size: .
length: 16
CDR3: CASSDSIGATLVEQYF
DNA: TGCGCCAGCAGTGATTCGATAGGGGCCACCCTCGTCGAGCAGTACTTC

J: TRBJ2-1
D: TRBD2
V: TRBV27
size: .
length: 17
CDR3: CASSMSTSGNSYNEQFF
DNA: TGTGCCAGCAGTATGTCCACTAGCGGGAACTCCTACAATGAGCAGTTCTTC

J: TRBJ2-7
D: TRBD2
V: TRBV5-1
size: .
length: 16
CDR3: CASSGLAGVGSYEQYF
DNA: TGCGCCAGCAGCGGGCTAGCGGGAGTAGGTTCCTACGAGCAGTACTTC

J: TRBJ2-3
D: .
V: TRBV6-1
size: few
length: 15
CDR3: CASSPRTPDTDTQYF
DNA: TGTGCCAGCAGTCCCAGGACTCCCGACACAGATACGCAGTATTTT

J: TRBJ2-4
D: .
V: TRBV11-2
size: many
length: 20
CDR3: CASSLGPTGDIKLAKNIQYF
DNA: TGTGCCAGCAGCTTAGGCCCAACAGGCGATATTAAGCTAGCCAAAAACATTCAGTACTTC

J: TRBJ2-1
D: TRBD2
V: TRBV14
size: .
length: 16
CDR3: CASSQAMGLDGNEQFF
DNA: TGTGCCAGCAGCCAAGCCATGGGACTAGATGGAAATGAGCAGTTCTTC

J: TRBJ2-7
D: .
V: TRBV6-5
size: .
length: 15
CDR3: CASSYPEAMVPEQYF
DNA: TGTGCCAGCAGTTACCCCGAGGCGATGGTGCCCGAGCAGTACTTC

J: TRBJ2-1
D: .
V: TRBV30
size: many
length: 13
CDR3: CAWSVKNNNEQFF
DNA: TGTGCCTGGAGTGTAAAGAATAACAATGAGCAGTTCTTC

J: TRBJ1-5
D: TRBD1
V: TRBV2
size: many
length: 14
CDR3: CATSRDRDNQPQHF
DNA: TGTGCCACCAGCCGAGACAGGGACAATCAGCCCCAGCATTTT

J: TRBJ2-1
D: TRBD2
V: TRBV18
size: many
length: 15
CDR3: CASSPSSGGYNEQFF
DNA: TGTGCCAGCTCACCATCCAGCGGGGGCTACAATGAGCAGTTCTTC

J: TRBJ1-3
D: .
V: TRBV30
size: many
length: 12
CDR3: CAWSSQGNTIYF
DNA: TGTGCCTGGAGTAGCCAGGGAAACACCATATATTTT

J: TRBJ1-1
D: .
V: TRBV28
size: many
length: 12
CDR3: CASSLRKTEAFF
DNA: TGTGCCAGCAGTTTGCGAAAAACTGAAGCTTTCTTT

J: TRBJ2-3
D: TRBD2
V: TRBV4-1
size: many
length: 18
CDR3: CASSQEGVAGGGTDTQYF
DNA: TGCGCCAGCAGCCAAGAAGGCGTTGCGGGAGGGGGAACAGATACGCAGTATTTT

J: TRBJ2-1
D: TRBD1
V: TRBV6-1
size: .
length: 15
CDR3: CASRKDRGIHNEQFF
DNA: TGTGCCAGCAGGAAGGACAGGGGGATTCACAATGAGCAGTTCTTC

J: TRBJ1-2
D: .
V: TRBV4-1
size: few
length: 14
CDR3: CASSQVHDDYGYTF
DNA: TGCGCCAGCAGCCAAGTTCATGATGACTATGGCTACACCTTC

J: TRBJ2-2
D: .
V: TRBV19
size: .
length: 13
CDR3: CASSIEYTGELFF
DNA: TGTGCCAGTAGTATAGAGTACACCGGGGAGCTGTTTTTT

J: TRBJ2-7
D: TRBD1
V: TRBV20-1
size: few
length: 15
CDR3: CSASSGQVIFYEQYF
DNA: TGCAGTGCTTCTTCCGGACAGGTAATTTTCTACGAGCAGTACTTC

J: TRBJ2-7
D: TRBD2
V: TRBV7-2
size: many
length: 15
CDR3: CASSWTSGSIYEQYF
DNA: TGTGCCAGCAGTTGGACTAGCGGGAGCATCTACGAGCAGTACTTC

J: TRBJ1-2
D: .
V: TRBV4-2
size: many
length: 16
CDR3: CASSQDLDAPWGGYTF
DNA: TGTGCCAGCAGCCAAGATCTGGATGCACCTTGGGGCGGCTACACCTTC

J: TRBJ2-7
D: TRBD2
V: TRBV2
size: many
length: 17
CDR3: CAARVDSGSAKGYEQYF
DNA: TGTGCCGCTAGGGTCGATAGCGGGAGCGCTAAGGGCTACGAGCAGTACTTC